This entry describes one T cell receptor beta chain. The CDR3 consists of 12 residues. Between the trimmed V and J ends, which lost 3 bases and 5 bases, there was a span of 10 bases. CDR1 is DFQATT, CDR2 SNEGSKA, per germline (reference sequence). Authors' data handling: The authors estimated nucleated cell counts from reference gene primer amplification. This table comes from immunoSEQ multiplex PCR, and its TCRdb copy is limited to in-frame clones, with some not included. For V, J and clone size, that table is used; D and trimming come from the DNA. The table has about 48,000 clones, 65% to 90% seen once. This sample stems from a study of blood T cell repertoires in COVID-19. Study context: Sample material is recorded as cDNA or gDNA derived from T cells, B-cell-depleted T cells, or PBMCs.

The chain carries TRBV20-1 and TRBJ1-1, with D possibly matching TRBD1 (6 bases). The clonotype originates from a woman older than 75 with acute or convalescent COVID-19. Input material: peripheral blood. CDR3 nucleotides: TGCAGTGCTAGTAGGGGGGGAACTGAAGCTTTCTTT. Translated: CSASRGGTEAFF.